This is a list of T cell receptor beta chains from one sample in a study of blood T cell repertoires in COVID-19. Here immunoSEQ multiplex PCR was the method, and the copy in TCRdb shows in-frame clones only, minus some. The data hold over 120,000 clones, with around 83% observed a single time. The sequenced material came from PBMCs or T cells enriched from blood (not recorded which). The receptors here all came from a man aged 50-60 years who had recovered from COVID-19. Each CDR3 is given with its conserved first and last residue. Fields, in order: J gene, D gene, clone size, V gene, CDR3 length, CDR3 DNA, CDR3 protein. D genes are given only for firm matches. Not every row has a clone size; where given, it reads once, few, many or a size class.

J gene: TRBJ1-1; D gene: TRBD1; clone size: -; V gene: TRBV6-2/TRBV6-3; CDR3 length: 13; CDR3 DNA: TGTGCCAGCAGTGACAGGGGAGGCACTGAAGCTTTCTTT; CDR3 protein: CASSDRGGTEAFF
J gene: TRBJ1-3; D gene: -; clone size: -; V gene: TRBV30; CDR3 length: 13; CDR3 DNA: TGTGCCTGGAGTGTAGGGACAGGAAACACCATATATTTT; CDR3 protein: CAWSVGTGNTIYF
J gene: TRBJ1-6; D gene: -; clone size: -; V gene: TRBV14; CDR3 length: 13; CDR3 DNA: TGTGCCAGCAGCCAAGAAGGGGATTCACCCCTCCACTTT; CDR3 protein: CASSQEGDSPLHF
J gene: TRBJ2-6; D gene: -; clone size: -; V gene: TRBV19; CDR3 length: 16; CDR3 DNA: TGTGCCAGTAGTATGGGTTCGGGCTCTGGGGCCAACGTCCTGACTTTC; CDR3 protein: CASSMGSGSGANVLTF
J gene: TRBJ1-6; D gene: -; clone size: -; V gene: TRBV6-2/TRBV6-3; CDR3 length: 16; CDR3 DNA: TGTGCCAGCAGTTACCCCCCGTGGACACCTAATTCACCCCTCCACTTT; CDR3 protein: CASSYPPWTPNSPLHF
J gene: TRBJ2-2; D gene: -; clone size: -; V gene: TRBV12-3/TRBV12-4; CDR3 length: 13; CDR3 DNA: TGTGCCAGCAGGTCCACGGGGACCGGGGAGCTGTTTTTT; CDR3 protein: CASRSTGTGELFF
J gene: TRBJ1-3; D gene: -; clone size: once; V gene: TRBV6-5; CDR3 length: 14; CDR3 DNA: TGTGCCAGCAGTTATCTGCGCTCTGGAAACACCATATATTTT; CDR3 protein: CASSYLRSGNTIYF
J gene: TRBJ2-1; D gene: TRBD2; clone size: -; V gene: TRBV7-2; CDR3 length: 18; CDR3 DNA: TGTGCCAGCAGCTCCAGGGACCCCAGCGGGGGGGCGGGCAATGAGCAGTTCTTC; CDR3 protein: CASSSRDPSGGAGNEQFF
J gene: TRBJ1-2; D gene: TRBD1; clone size: -; V gene: TRBV28; CDR3 length: 14; CDR3 DNA: TGTGCCAGCAGTTTATTAGACAGGGCCTATGGCTACACCTTC; CDR3 protein: CASSLLDRAYGYTF
J gene: TRBJ1-6; D gene: -; clone size: -; V gene: TRBV11-2; CDR3 length: 18; CDR3 DNA: TGTGCCAGCAGCTTAGTGGATGCGGGACCGTGGCGATTTTCACCCCTCCACTTT; CDR3 protein: CASSLVDAGPWRFSPLHF
J gene: TRBJ1-2; D gene: -; clone size: -; V gene: TRBV29-1; CDR3 length: 12; CDR3 DNA: TGCAGCGTTGGAGGGATTGACTATGGCTACACCTTC; CDR3 protein: CSVGGIDYGYTF
J gene: TRBJ2-5; D gene: TRBD2; clone size: -; V gene: TRBV7-2; CDR3 length: 15; CDR3 DNA: TGTGCCAGCAGCTTCGCTAGCGGGGGGTCAGAGACCCAGTACTTC; CDR3 protein: CASSFASGGSETQYF
J gene: TRBJ2-2; D gene: -; clone size: -; V gene: TRBV7-9; CDR3 length: 13; CDR3 DNA: TGTGCCAGCAGCTCCCCGCTAAGCGGAGAGCTGTTTTTT; CDR3 protein: CASSSPLSGELFF
J gene: TRBJ1-1; D gene: -; clone size: -; V gene: TRBV19; CDR3 length: 12; CDR3 DNA: TGTGCCAGTGGCAGGGGCGAGCCCCACGCTTTCTTT; CDR3 protein: CASGRGEPHAFF
J gene: TRBJ2-7; D gene: -; clone size: -; V gene: TRBV18; CDR3 length: 14; CDR3 DNA: TGTGCCAGCTCACCACGCGGAGAAGCCTCAGAGGGGTACTTC; CDR3 protein: CASSPRGEASEGYF
J gene: TRBJ1-1; D gene: -; clone size: -; V gene: TRBV9; CDR3 length: 15; CDR3 DNA: TGTGCCAGCAGTCTAACGGCTGGAGTGAACACTGAAGCTTTCTTT; CDR3 protein: CASSLTAGVNTEAFF
J gene: TRBJ2-7; D gene: TRBD1; clone size: -; V gene: TRBV6-8; CDR3 length: 17; CDR3 DNA: TGTGCCAGCAGTCCGCCCCCCCCGGGACAGGTGCCCTACGAGCAGTACTTC; CDR3 protein: CASSPPPPGQVPYEQYF
J gene: TRBJ1-2; D gene: -; clone size: -; V gene: TRBV10-1; CDR3 length: 13; CDR3 DNA: TGCGCCAGCAGTGAGTGGGGAGTAGTTGGCTACACCTTC; CDR3 protein: CASSEWGVVGYTF
J gene: TRBJ2-2; D gene: TRBD1; clone size: -; V gene: TRBV7-2; CDR3 length: 19; CDR3 DNA: TGTGCCAGCAGCTCCCGAAAGCAGACAGGGGGCAAAAACACCGGGGAGCTGTTTTTT; CDR3 protein: CASSSRKQTGGKNTGELFF
J gene: TRBJ1-6; D gene: -; clone size: -; V gene: TRBV5-8; CDR3 length: 13; CDR3 DNA: TGTGCCAGCAGCTTGGATCCGGAGTCACCCCTCCACTTT; CDR3 protein: CASSLDPESPLHF
J gene: TRBJ1-3; D gene: TRBD1; clone size: -; V gene: TRBV19; CDR3 length: 16; CDR3 DNA: TGTGCCAGCACCACGACAGGGGCTCTGTCTGGAAACACCATATATTTT; CDR3 protein: CASTTTGALSGNTIYF
J gene: TRBJ1-1; D gene: -; clone size: -; V gene: TRBV4-1; CDR3 length: 16; CDR3 DNA: TGCGCCAGCAGCCTCAATCCGGGGAGGAGGGACACTGAAGCTTTCTTT; CDR3 protein: CASSLNPGRRDTEAFF
J gene: TRBJ2-6; D gene: TRBD1; clone size: -; V gene: TRBV5-1; CDR3 length: 20; CDR3 DNA: TGCGCCAGCAGCTCGGGACTTGACAGGGGCCAACTCTCTGGGGCCAACGTCCTGACTTTC; CDR3 protein: CASSSGLDRGQLSGANVLTF
J gene: TRBJ1-1; D gene: -; clone size: -; V gene: TRBV6-5; CDR3 length: 14; CDR3 DNA: TGTGCCAGCAGTAACAGGGTGAGGGCCACTGAAGCTTTCTTT; CDR3 protein: CASSNRVRATEAFF
J gene: TRBJ2-3; D gene: TRBD2; clone size: -; V gene: TRBV10-3; CDR3 length: 15; CDR3 DNA: TGTGCCATCAGTGATATAGCGGGGGGTTGGGATACGCAGTATTTT; CDR3 protein: CAISDIAGGWDTQYF
J gene: TRBJ2-7; D gene: TRBD1; clone size: -; V gene: TRBV28; CDR3 length: 14; CDR3 DNA: TGTGCCAGCAGTTTTTCGGGACAGGCCTACGAGCAGTACTTC; CDR3 protein: CASSFSGQAYEQYF
J gene: TRBJ2-2; D gene: TRBD1; clone size: -; V gene: TRBV4-1; CDR3 length: 15; CDR3 DNA: TGCGCCAGCAGCCTTGTGACAGGGGGCACCGGGGAGCTGTTTTTT; CDR3 protein: CASSLVTGGTGELFF
J gene: TRBJ1-2; D gene: -; clone size: -; V gene: TRBV30; CDR3 length: 14; CDR3 DNA: TGTGCCTGGTCCGTGTCGTTCGGCGGTTATGGCTACACCTTC; CDR3 protein: CAWSVSFGGYGYTF
J gene: TRBJ1-2; D gene: TRBD1; clone size: -; V gene: TRBV6-2/TRBV6-3; CDR3 length: 13; CDR3 DNA: TGTGCCAGCAGTTACTCGGGACAGGAAGGCTACACCTTC; CDR3 protein: CASSYSGQEGYTF
J gene: TRBJ1-3; D gene: -; clone size: once; V gene: TRBV3-1/TRBV3-2; CDR3 length: 15; CDR3 DNA: TGTGCCAGCAGCCACCAGGGGTCCGGAGGAAACACCATATATTTT; CDR3 protein: CASSHQGSGGNTIYF
J gene: TRBJ1-4; D gene: -; clone size: -; V gene: TRBV11-2; CDR3 length: 15; CDR3 DNA: TGTGCCAGCAGCTTAGGTCCAGGGGCAAATGAAAAACTGTTTTTT; CDR3 protein: CASSLGPGANEKLFF
J gene: TRBJ2-3; D gene: -; clone size: -; V gene: TRBV27; CDR3 length: 14; CDR3 DNA: TGTGCCAGCAGAAAGACAGCTAGCACAGATACGCAGTATTTT; CDR3 protein: CASRKTASTDTQYF
J gene: TRBJ1-5; D gene: TRBD1; clone size: -; V gene: TRBV15; CDR3 length: 13; CDR3 DNA: TGTGCCACCAGCAGAGGACAGGGTAAGGCCCAGCATTTT; CDR3 protein: CATSRGQGKAQHF
J gene: TRBJ2-7; D gene: -; clone size: once; V gene: TRBV6-7; CDR3 length: 11; CDR3 DNA: TGTGCGGATGCGGGGAAGTACGAGCAGTACTTC; CDR3 protein: CADAGKYEQYF
J gene: TRBJ1-4; D gene: -; clone size: -; V gene: TRBV6-5; CDR3 length: 16; CDR3 DNA: TGTGCCAGCAGTTACTCTGGGCAGCATGATAATGAAAAACTGTTTTTT; CDR3 protein: CASSYSGQHDNEKLFF
J gene: TRBJ1-6; D gene: TRBD1; clone size: few; V gene: TRBV19; CDR3 length: 16; CDR3 DNA: TGTGCCAGTAGTATAGGTGCAGGGGGCTATAATTCACCCCTCCACTTT; CDR3 protein: CASSIGAGGYNSPLHF
J gene: TRBJ2-5; D gene: -; clone size: -; V gene: TRBV2; CDR3 length: 14; CDR3 DNA: TGTGCCAGCAGTGAAGCGCAGGCCCAAGAGACCCAGTACTTC; CDR3 protein: CASSEAQAQETQYF